This TCR beta chain was profiled in a study of T cell repertoires in cytomegalovirus infection. Whole-study findings and limits: Dominant in the ex vivo response were TCR beta clonotypes restricted by HLA-C and specific for CMV.

CDR1 MGHRA and CDR2 YSYEKL come from the germline V gene. V was shortened by 1 base and J by 2 bases, with 16 bases between the two germline ends. This CDR3 is built from 17 residues. Via MiXCR, TCRdb re-called the reads, giving one row per CDR3 protein. The profile shows approximately 150,000 distinct CDR3 sequences, roughly 17% of them singletons. This clonotype has a handful of counts. Its specificity is not known. Sequencing was done on a sample of CD8+ T cells from PBMCs. The chain uses TRBV4-1 and TRBJ2-3; D is uncertain. The sequence was collected from a human donor in good health (CMV status not recorded). Some clones in this sample may be carry-over from other donors' samples. In DNA, the CDR3 is TGCGCCAGCAGCCAAGCTATCGTTTGGGCCAACACAGATACGCAGTATTTT. Translation gives CASSQAIVWANTDTQYF.